This T cell receptor beta chain was recorded in a study of blood T cell repertoires in COVID-19. Overall study context: Spain, Italy and the United States supplied samples that represented acute and convalescent COVID-19. Nucleic acid was either cDNA or gDNA, and it came from T cells, B-cell-depleted T cells, or PBMCs.

The authors' processing: Nucleated cell number was recorded as an estimate derived from reference gene primer amplification. Using immunoSEQ multiplex PCR, the repertoire was profiled, and TCRdb retains in-frame clones only, with some absent. V, J and clone size reflect that table, while D and trimming were determined from the DNA. Of around 280,000 clones in the sample, about 85% were seen once. Germline assignment: CDR1 SQVTM and CDR2 ANQGSEA. The CDR3 sequence is 14 residues long. With 5 bases clipped from V and 2 bases from J, the junction kept 3 bases outside the gene matches. This chain uses TRBV29-1 with TRBJ2-6; 7 nucleotides align to TRBD1. The sample was peripheral blood. The sequence derives from a woman between 50 and 59 years old with active or convalescent COVID-19. The CDR3 sequence: CSVPRGPGANVLTF. The CDR3 DNA reads as TGCAGCGTTCCTAGGGGGCCTGGGGCCAACGTCCTGACTTTC.